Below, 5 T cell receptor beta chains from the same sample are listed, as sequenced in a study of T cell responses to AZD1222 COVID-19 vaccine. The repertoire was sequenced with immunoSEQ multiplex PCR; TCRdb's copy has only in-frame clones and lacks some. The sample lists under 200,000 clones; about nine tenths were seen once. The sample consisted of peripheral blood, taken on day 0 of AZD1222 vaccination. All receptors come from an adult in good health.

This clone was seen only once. This chain's CDR3 is CASSVEVTGGGNTIYF. The CDR3 bases are TGTGCCAGCAGCGTAGAGGTCACAGGGGGTGGAAACACCATATATTTT. The J gene is TRBJ1-3, the V gene TRBV9, with 8 bases identical to TRBD1. The CDR3 runs to 16 residues. V shed 0 bases and J 3 bases; nucleotides not matched to a gene: 5. From germline, CDR1 is SGDLS and CDR2 YYNGEE.

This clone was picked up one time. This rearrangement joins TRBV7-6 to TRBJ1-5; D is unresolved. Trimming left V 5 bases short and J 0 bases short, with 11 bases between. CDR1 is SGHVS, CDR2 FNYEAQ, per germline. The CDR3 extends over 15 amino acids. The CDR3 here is CASSVDMYSNQPQHF. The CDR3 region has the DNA TGTGCCAGCAGCGTTGACATGTATAGCAATCAGCCCCAGCATTTT.

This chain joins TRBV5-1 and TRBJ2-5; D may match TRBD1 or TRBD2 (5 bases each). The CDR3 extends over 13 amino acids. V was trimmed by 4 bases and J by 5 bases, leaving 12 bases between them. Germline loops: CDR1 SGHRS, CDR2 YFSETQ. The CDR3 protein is CASSEGTTETQYF. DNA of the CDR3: TGCGCCAGCAGCGAAGGGACGACGGAGACCCAGTACTTC. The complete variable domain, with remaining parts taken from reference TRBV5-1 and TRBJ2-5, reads KAGVTQTPRYLIKTRGQQVTLSCSPISGHRSVSWYQQTPGQGLQFLFEYFSETQRNKGNFPGRFSGRQFSNSRSEMNVSTLELGDSALYLCASSEGTTETQYFGPGTRLLVL.

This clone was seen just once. This chain's CDR3 is CASSLGGLNTEAFF. CDR3 nucleotides: TGTGCCAGCAGCTTAGGGGGACTGAACACTGAAGCTTTCTTT. The V call is TRBV7-2, the J call TRBJ1-1; TRBD1 is a possible D gene (5 bases). CDR3 length: 14 amino acids. With 1 base removed from V and 0 bases from J, the gap between germline ends came to 6 bases. Germline-derived CDR1 and CDR2 are SGHTA and FQGNSA. The full variable domain, with the rest looked up from reference TRBV7-2 and TRBJ1-1, is GAGVSQSPSNKVTEKGKDVELRCDPISGHTALYWYRQSLGQGLEFLIYFQGNSAPDKSGLPSDRFSAERTGGSVSTLTIQRTQQEDSAVYLCASSLGGLNTEAFFGQGTRLTVV.

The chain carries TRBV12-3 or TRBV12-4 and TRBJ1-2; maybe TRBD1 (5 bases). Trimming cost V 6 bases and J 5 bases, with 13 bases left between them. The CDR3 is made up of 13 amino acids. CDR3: CASRRDSFYGYTF. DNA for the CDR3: TGTGCCAGCAGACGCGACAGCTTTTATGGCTACACCTTC.